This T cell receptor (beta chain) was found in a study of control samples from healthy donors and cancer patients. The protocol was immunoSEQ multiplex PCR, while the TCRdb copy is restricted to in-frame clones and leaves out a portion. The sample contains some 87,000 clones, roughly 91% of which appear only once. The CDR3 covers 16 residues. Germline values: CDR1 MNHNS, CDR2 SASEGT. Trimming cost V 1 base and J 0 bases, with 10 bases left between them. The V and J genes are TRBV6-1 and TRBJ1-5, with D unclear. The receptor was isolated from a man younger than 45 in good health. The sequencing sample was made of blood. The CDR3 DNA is TGTGCCAGCAGTGAAGAGTCGGCTTATAGCAATCAGCCCCAGCATTTT. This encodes CASSEESAYSNQPQHF.